Given below is one T cell receptor (beta chain) in context. Trimming removed 0 bases from V and 7 bases from J; junction bases left unmatched: 13. CDR3 length equals 16 residues. Germline-derived CDR1 and CDR2 are SGHKS and YYEKEE (reference sequence). The source of the sample is a study of blood T cell repertoires in COVID-19. Study background: Samples taken during acute and convalescent COVID-19 were collected in the United States, Italy and Spain. Sample material is recorded as cDNA or gDNA derived from T cells, B-cell-depleted T cells, or PBMCs.

In the original processing: Reference gene primer amplification gave nucleated cell count estimates. The assay was immunoSEQ multiplex PCR, and TCRdb's table has in-frame clones only and misses some. From that table come the V and J calls and clone size; the DNA was used to work out D and trimming. The repertoire holds fewer than 85,000 clones, more than 70% seen once, with roughly 4.6% in the top ten. This receptor was obtained from a man older than 75 with acute or convalescent COVID-19. The sample was peripheral blood. The J gene is TRBJ2-7, the V gene TRBV5-5; 7 bases are a match to TRBD2. CDR3 loop: CASSLAGGSGSGEQYF. DNA of the CDR3: TGTGCCAGCAGCTTGGCCGGCGGGAGTGGGTCGGGGGAGCAGTACTTC.